This T cell receptor (beta chain) was recorded in a study of identical twins. Findings of the study overall: Out-of-frame alpha sequences common to twins exhibited a surplus of low generation probability. Instead of following the same donors, the conclusions were based on cross-sectional statistical analysis.

Unique molecular identifiers were present on the cDNA, and a universal primer site came from template switching. Each CDR3 protein gets one entry after TCRdb re-called the 5' RACE reads with MiXCR. The top ten hold more than 0.25% of the sample, which has 1.5 million to 2 million distinct CDR3 sequences, around 29% seen once. Only a few counts were recorded for this clonotype. What it binds is unknown. Healthy Caucasians provided all donations. V shed 7 bases and J shed 0 bases, with 9 bases lying between them. The CDR3 length is 14 residues. CDR1 is SNHLY, CDR2 FYNNEI, per germline. V and J are TRBV2 and TRBJ2-2, with TRBD2 as a possible D gene (6 bases). This sequence was found in a newborn girl in good health. Sequencing was performed on cord blood. The CDR3 is CASTGTSNTGELFF. The CDR3 nucleotides read TGTGCCAGCACGGGGACTTCGAACACCGGGGAGCTGTTTTTT.